This T cell receptor beta chain was captured by sequencing in a study of blood T cell repertoires in COVID-19. Study background: COVID-19 samples collected from the United States, Italy and Spain covered acute and convalescent phases. In each case, the material was cDNA or gDNA derived from T cells, B-cell-depleted T cells, or PBMCs.

Authors' methods: Using reference gene primer amplification, nucleated cell counts were estimated. Only in-frame clones appear in the TCRdb table, and some are missing; sequencing was by immunoSEQ multiplex PCR. The D gene and trimming were derived from the DNA, and the V and J assignments and clone size from that table. The table includes 100,000 to 120,000 clones, approximately 80% detected once. CDR1 is SNHLY and CDR2 is FYNNEI in the germline V gene. The CDR3 runs to 15 residues. The V and J ends lost 6 bases and 2 bases, in that order; junction bases with no gene match: 7. Material: peripheral blood. The gene calls are TRBV2 and TRBJ1-5; 7 nucleotides align to TRBD1. This TCR was recovered from a woman aged 40 to 55 with acute or convalescent COVID-19. The CDR3 sequence: CASSGDSGRNQPQHF. As DNA, the CDR3 is TGTGCCAGCAGCGGGGACAGCGGGCGCAATCAGCCCCAGCATTTT.